A single sample gave rise to the 6 T cell receptor beta chains below, sequenced in a study of OX40 agonist ivuxolimab in advanced cancers. Method: immunoSEQ multiplex PCR; TCRdb's copy keeps in-frame clones and lacks some. The sample lists about 81,000 clones, 88% seen once, with 0.4% to 0.6% in the top ten. The specimen comprised CD4+ or CD8+ T cells sorted from blood, sampled in a trial of the OX40 agonist ivuxolimab. The receptors shown here come from an adult with an advanced solid tumor such as melanoma, head and neck, liver or kidney cancer.

The gene calls are TRBV5-1 and TRBJ1-1, with TRBD1 identical over 9 bases. This CDR3 region has 13 residues. V lost 4 bases, J lost 5 bases, and 3 bases stayed unmatched. Germline CDR1 reads SGHRS; CDR2 reads YFSETQ. The CDR3 spells CASSRGTGTEAFF. For the CDR3, the DNA is TGCGCCAGCAGCAGGGGGACAGGGACTGAAGCTTTCTTT.

This clone was detected a few times. V is TRBV4-1 and J is TRBJ2-5, with no clear D. The CDR3 runs to 17 residues. The germline V and J ends were trimmed by 2 bases and 3 bases, with 19 bases remaining between them. CDR1 is MGHRA and CDR2 is YSYEKL in the germline V gene. CDR3 sequence reads: CASSQLNFIGPKETQYF. As DNA, the CDR3 is TGCGCCAGCAGCCAACTCAATTTTATCGGACCCAAAGAGACCCAGTACTTC.

The genes are TRBV25-1 and TRBJ2-2; TRBD2 might be the D (5 bases). Germline CDR1 MGHDK, CDR2 SYGVNS. The CDR3 sequence is 11 residues long. The V gene lost 6 bases and the J gene lost 6 bases, with 5 bases spanning the gap. The CDR3: CASRRAGELFF. The CDR3 region has the DNA TGTGCCAGCAGGAGGGCCGGGGAGCTGTTTTTT.

This rearrangement joins TRBV29-1 to TRBJ1-5, with a tentative D call TRBD1 (5 bases). The length of the CDR3 is 11 residues. Trimming took 6 bases from V and 9 from J, leaving 12 bases between them. Per germline, CDR1 SQVTM and CDR2 ANQGSEA. CDR3 loop: CSVQSGGPQHF. CDR3 in DNA: TGCAGCGTCCAGAGCGGGGGGCCCCAGCATTTT.

The V call is TRBV5-4, the J call TRBJ1-2; tentatively, D is TRBD1 (6 bases). CDR1 SGHNT and CDR2 YYREEE come from the germline V gene (reference sequence). This CDR3 contains 14 residues. Trimming took 0 bases from V and 6 from J, leaving 12 bases between them. DNA of the CDR3: TGTGCCAGCAGCTTGGCCGCGCAGGGGCATGGCTACACCTTC. It is translated as CASSLAAQGHGYTF. Filled out from reference TRBV5-4 and TRBJ1-2, the complete variable domain reads ETGVTQSPTHLIKTRGQQVTLRCSSQSGHNTVSWYQQALGQGPQFIFQYYREEENGRGNFPPRFSGLQFPNYSSELNVNALELDDSALYLCASSLAAQGHGYTFGSGTRLTVV.

The chain has TRBV7-2 and TRBJ1-1; no definite D call. This CDR3 spans 13 amino acids. Per germline, CDR1 SGHTA and CDR2 FQGNSA. V was cut by 2 bases and J by 0 bases, with 4 bases left in between. Here the CDR3 reads CASSLYLNTEAFF. The CDR3 nucleotides are TGTGCCAGCAGCTTATACTTGAACACTGAAGCTTTCTTT.